The clone carrying this T cell receptor beta chain occurred many times. Trimming removed 8 bases at V and 0 bases at J, with 10 bases between. CDR1 and CDR2 from the germline V gene are SGHTA and FQGNSA. The CDR3 sequence is 14 residues long. Amplified regions were TCR beta CDR3 sequences from RNA transcripts. A first-round RT-PCR of the TCR CDR3 used the HTBI primer set. MiXCR was run by TCRdb on the multiplex PCR reads, yielding one entry per CDR3 protein. The sample records over 500,000 distinct CDR3 sequences, roughly 15% being singletons. Each ophthalmopathy patient scored at least 3 on the Clinical Activity Score and at least 4 on NOSPECS grade, with duration under 3 months. A patient was excluded if there was uncontrolled infection, other autoimmune disease, pregnancy or lactation. Each diagnosis drew on symptoms, thyroxine, TRAb, thyroid ultrasound and orbital computed tomography findings. This entry comes from a study of T cells in Graves' hyperthyroidism and ophthalmopathy.

What was sequenced was blood. The source of this sequence is a woman between 25 and 40 years old with Graves' ophthalmopathy. The chain carries TRBV7-2 and TRBJ2-2; possibly TRBD1 or TRBD2 for D (5 bases each). CDR3 region: CASGLGANTGELFF. CDR3 DNA sequence: TGTGCCAGCGGGCTGGGGGCGAACACCGGGGAGCTGTTTTTT.